This T cell receptor (beta chain) derives from a study of somatic mutations in cytotoxic T cells in rheumatoid arthritis. Study results and caveats: For patients with rheumatoid arthritis, CD8+ clonality went up with age, while healthy controls showed no such change.

The V gene's germline CDR1 is SQVTM and CDR2 ANQGSEA. Germline trimming cut 3 bases from V and 0 bases from J; bases unmatched to any gene: 2. CDR3 length: 14 amino acids. With regard to this clone: Its antigen is still unknown.

Clones were read by immunoSEQ multiplex PCR, and TCRdb kept only the in-frame ones, dropping some. There are roughly 9,700 clones in the sample; about 81% occur only once, and approximately 19% lies in the top ten. This sequence was found in a woman aged 50 to 60 in good health. The gene calls are TRBV29-1 and TRBJ2-3, with 8 positions matching TRBD2. The sequencing input was CD8+ T cells sorted from blood. CDR3 residues: CSVDPSGSTDTQYF. The CDR3 nucleotides are TGCAGCGTTGATCCTAGCGGGAGCACAGATACGCAGTATTTT.